Each of the 18 T cell receptor beta chains below was sequenced from the same sample in a study of shared clonotypes between healthy human individuals. CD45RO-negative, CCR7-positively selected cells formed the naive CD8 fraction, excluding terminally differentiated effector memory CD45RA+ cells. The repertoire was sequenced with immunoSEQ multiplex PCR; TCRdb's copy has only in-frame clones and lacks some. Among about 2,100,000 clones listed, approximately 94% were seen once. Specimen: naive CD8+ T cells from PBMCs. These receptors all come from a man between 18 and 35 years old in good health. Some clones in this sample may be carry-over from other donors' samples.

J is TRBJ1-1 and V is TRBV27; 8 bases fit TRBD1. The CDR3 extends over 13 amino acids. V trimming: 2 bases; J trimming: 11 bases; junction bases outside the gene matches: 7. Germline CDR1 reads MNHEY; CDR2 reads SMNVEV (reference sequence). CDR3 sequence: CASSLRDRPEAFF. For the CDR3, the DNA is TGTGCCAGCAGTTTAAGGGACAGGCCGGAGGCTTTCTTT.

The chain links TRBV6-1 to TRBJ2-5; D gene ambiguous. This CDR3 has 13 residues. From germline, CDR1 is MNHNS and CDR2 SASEGT. The V end was cut by 1 base, the J end by 4 bases, with 7 bases between. The CDR3 loop is CASSEVKGETQYF. The DNA of the CDR3 is TGTGCCAGCAGTGAAGTTAAGGGAGAGACCCAGTACTTC.

V and J are TRBV4-3 and TRBJ2-5; possibly TRBD2 for D (6 bases). This CDR3 contains 13 residues. The germline gives CDR1 LGHNA, CDR2 YSLEER. V shed 1 base and J shed 7 bases, with 10 bases lying between them. The CDR3 sequence is CASSQGGGGTQYF. The CDR3 DNA is TGCGCCAGCAGCCAAGGGGGAGGTGGGACCCAGTACTTC.

The chain combines TRBV28 with TRBJ1-2; no reliable D call. Germline V gives CDR1 MDHEN, CDR2 SYDVKM. The CDR3 totals 15 residues. V gave up 3 bases and J gave up 7 bases, with 18 bases separating them. The CDR3 here is CASSFHAVRTFGYTF. The CDR3 region has the DNA TGTGCCAGCAGTTTTCACGCGGTAAGGACCTTTGGCTACACCTTC.

This clone was observed a single time. This chain connects TRBV2 to TRBJ2-3; D possibly corresponds to TRBD1 (6 bases). V lost 10 bases and J lost 5, with 19 bases in between. CDR1 and CDR2 from the germline V gene are SNHLY and FYNNEI. This CDR3 comprises 14 residues. For the CDR3, the DNA is TGTGCCACCGGTCAGGGGTTTTTAGAAGATACGCAGTATTTT. It codes for CATGQGFLEDTQYF.

The V and J genes are TRBV6-1 and TRBJ2-7; 9 bases are shared with TRBD1. V shed 6 bases, J shed 3 bases, and the junction held 9 bases outside the gene matches. CDR3 size: 15 residues. The germline CDR1 and CDR2 sequences are MNHNS and SASEGT. This CDR3 reads CASSWDRVTLYEQYF. Here the CDR3 DNA reads TGTGCCAGCAGCTGGGACAGGGTCACCCTCTACGAGCAGTACTTC.

This clone came up a few times. The gene calls are TRBV7-6 and TRBJ1-5, with D uncertain. The germline V gene encodes CDR1 SGHVS and CDR2 FNYEAQ. V was trimmed by 2 bases and J by 2 bases, leaving 10 bases between them. This CDR3 has 15 residues. This chain's CDR3 is CASSLLHSGNQPQHF. The CDR3 DNA reads TGTGCCAGCAGCTTATTGCACAGCGGCAATCAGCCCCAGCATTTT.

The chain joins TRBV10-3 to TRBJ2-2, with D perhaps TRBD1 (5 bases). This CDR3 has 17 residues. The germline V gene encodes CDR1 ENHRY and CDR2 SYGVKD. Trimming removed 0 bases at V and 0 bases at J, with 11 bases between. CDR3 sequence (DNA): TGTGCCATCAGTGAGTCTAGGACACTCGCGAACACCGGGGAGCTGTTTTTT. This gives the protein CAISESRTLANTGELFF.

The V gene is TRBV28, the J gene TRBJ2-7; D might be TRBD1 or TRBD2, each matching 6 bases. V was pared by 1 base and J by 5 bases, with 15 bases between. Germline lookup yields CDR1 MDHEN and CDR2 SYDVKM. There are 15 residues in the CDR3. Here the CDR3 DNA reads TGTGCCAGCAGTTTATCCCCGGGGGCGATCCACGAGCAGTACTTC. The encoded protein is CASSLSPGAIHEQYF.

The J gene is TRBJ2-3, the V gene TRBV28, with D possibly matching TRBD1 (6 bases). Between the trimmed V and J ends, which lost 3 bases and 7 bases, there was a span of 11 bases. The length of the CDR3 is 13 residues. Germline V gene lookup returns CDR1 MDHEN and CDR2 SYDVKM. The CDR3 sequence: CASSLGRGNTQYF. The CDR3 DNA reads as TGTGCCAGCAGTTTGGGCAGGGGAAATACGCAGTATTTT.

This chain uses TRBV11-1 with TRBJ2-1; 9 bases align to TRBD2. Germline-derived CDR1 and CDR2 are SGHAT and FQDESV (reference sequence). The V and J ends lost 3 bases and 7 bases, in that order; junction bases with no gene match: 10. The CDR3 is 16 residues long. CDR3 sequence: CASSFSRREGLNEQFF. Written as DNA, the CDR3 is TGTGCCAGCAGCTTTTCCCGGCGGGAGGGGCTGAATGAGCAGTTCTTC. The entire variable domain, with the rest obtained from reference TRBV11-1 and TRBJ2-1, is as follows: EAEVAQSPRYKITEKSQAVAFWCDPISGHATLYWYRQILGQGPELLVQFQDESVVDDSQLPKDRFSAERLKGVDSTLKIQPAELGDSAMYLCASSFSRREGLNEQFFGPGTRLTVL.

The chain is built from TRBV4-1 and TRBJ2-6; no reliable D call. In germline, CDR1 is MGHRA, CDR2 YSYEKL. The CDR3 loop spans 17 amino acids. Trimming took off 1 base at V and 2 bases at J, with 12 bases between the two ends. In DNA form, the CDR3 reads TGCGCCAGCAGCCAAGTGGACCGGGCGACTGGGGCCAACGTCCTGACTTTC. This gives the protein CASSQVDRATGANVLTF.

The rearrangement links TRBV7-9 to TRBJ2-5; perhaps TRBD2 as D (7 bases). Germline loops: CDR1 SEHNR, CDR2 FQNEAQ (reference sequence). V was shortened by 5 bases and J by 4 bases, with 23 bases between the two germline ends. The CDR3 has 17 residues. The CDR3 DNA reads TGTGCCAGCAGCCCAGGGGACACCAGGCCGGGGGGAGAGACCCAGTACTTC. The encoded protein is CASSPGDTRPGGETQYF.

A remark on this clone: Within the sample, other DNA sequences also encode this same CDR3. The chain links TRBV4-3 to TRBJ2-1, with no clear D. CDR1 is LGHNA and CDR2 is YSLEER in the germline V gene. V lost 2 bases and J lost 0, with 11 bases in between. CDR3 length equals 16 residues. CDR3 amino acids: CASSQRTRSSYNEQFF. The DNA for the CDR3 is TGCGCCAGCAGCCAAAGAACGCGGAGCTCCTACAATGAGCAGTTCTTC.

The CDR3 sequence: CASSLFNRLAGSTDTQYF. CDR3 DNA: TGTGCCAGCAGTTTATTTAATCGACTAGCGGGCAGCACAGATACGCAGTATTTT. V and J are TRBV27 and TRBJ2-3; 10 bases align to TRBD2. Germline V gene lookup returns CDR1 MNHEY and CDR2 SMNVEV (reference sequence). CDR3 size: 18 residues. V trimming: 1 base; J trimming: 0 bases; junction bases outside the gene matches: 7.

This chain uses TRBV27 with TRBJ1-2; 8 positions agree with TRBD1. The CDR3 contains 15 residues. Germline V gene data show CDR1 as MNHEY and CDR2 as SMNVEV (reference sequence). V lost 0 bases, J lost 7 bases, and 7 bases stayed unmatched. CDR3 in amino acids: CASSLSGRTGLGYTF. CDR3 bases: TGTGCCAGCAGTTTATCGGGGAGGACAGGGCTTGGCTACACCTTC.

This chain connects TRBV28 to TRBJ2-3; unclear D gene. The CDR3 spans 15 residues. Germline V gene lookup returns CDR1 MDHEN and CDR2 SYDVKM. V was cut by 6 bases and J by 1 base, with 14 bases left in between. The CDR3 region has the DNA TGTGCCAGCAGCCCCCGTCAGGTCGGCACAGATACGCAGTATTTT. Translated: CASSPRQVGTDTQYF.

The V gene is TRBV10-2, the J gene TRBJ2-1; 9 bases fit TRBD1. The CDR3 length is 15 residues. Trimming removed 7 bases from V and 2 bases from J; junction bases left unmatched: 6. Germline-derived CDR1 and CDR2 are WSHSY and SAAADI. CDR3 nucleotide sequence: TGCGCCAGCACTTCGGACAGGGGAGCCTACAATGAGCAGTTCTTC. Translated: CASTSDRGAYNEQFF.